This T cell receptor beta chain was recovered during a study of cytomegalovirus exposure and HLA in healthy donors. Study results and caveats: Association of a missense DCLRE1C variant with TCR beta V- and J-gene trimming was reported in a later analysis. There were under 200 TCR beta chains listed as cytomegalovirus-associated. TRBV6-2, TRBV6-3 and some other V segments were unresolvable in 87-base-pair reads. According to a later analysis, donors in an Asian-associated ancestry cluster reportedly had fewer N-insertions than the roughly 720-donor mean.

Worth noting for this clone: Its antigen is unknown.

Trimming removed 1 base from V and 5 bases from J; junction bases left unmatched: 8. The germline V gene has CDR1 LNHNV and CDR2 YYDKDF (reference sequence). The CDR3 covers 16 residues. PCR used 60 Vbeta primers and 13 Jbeta primers. Profiled with immunoSEQ multiplex PCR; TCRdb holds only in-frame clones, not every one. The sample lists over 150,000 clones, around 80% occurring once. The V gene is TRBV15, the J gene TRBJ2-1; the match to TRBD1 covers 7 bases. Source material: PBMCs. This receptor was identified in a woman in her forties or fifties in good health and CMV-seropositive. The CDR3, as DNA: TGTGCCACCAGCAGAGTAGGGACAGTGGGGCACAATGAGCAGTTCTTC. Translating it yields CATSRVGTVGHNEQFF.